The 18 T cell receptor beta chains listed next were all sequenced from one sample in a study of cytomegalovirus exposure and HLA in healthy donors. PCR was performed using 60 Vbeta and 13 Jbeta primers. Repertoires were generated with immunoSEQ multiplex PCR, while TCRdb's copy carries only in-frame clones and drops some. Altogether fewer than 120,000 clones are present, more than 65% being singletons, with the ten largest covering about 6.6%. Sequencing was done on a sample of PBMCs. These receptors originate from a man under 40 in good health and CMV-seropositive.

The gene calls are TRBV27 and TRBJ1-6; D is perhaps TRBD1 (5 bases). V gave up 6 bases and J gave up 9 bases, with 18 bases separating them. Germline loops: CDR1 MNHEY, CDR2 SMNVEV (reference sequence). CDR3 size: 15 residues. CDR3 in DNA: TGTGCCAGCAGGACCTATGGACAACGTTTTTCACCCCTCCACTTT. This encodes CASRTYGQRFSPLHF.

This chain links TRBV5-1 with TRBJ2-5; D is unclear. Trimming stripped 3 bases from V and 1 base from J, with 16 bases between. The CDR3 spans 16 residues. CDR1 and CDR2 from the germline V gene are SGHRS and YFSETQ. DNA of the CDR3: TGCGCCAGCAGCTGGAAGGCCCCGCAGGCCCAAGAGACCCAGTACTTC. Its protein is CASSWKAPQAQETQYF. The variable domain in full, with the rest retrieved from reference TRBV5-1 and TRBJ2-5, is KAGVTQTPRYLIKTRGQQVTLSCSPISGHRSVSWYQQTPGQGLQFLFEYFSETQRNKGNFPGRFSGRQFSNSRSEMNVSTLELGDSALYLCASSWKAPQAQETQYFGPGTRLLVL.

This chain uses TRBV5-5 with TRBJ1-1; D unclear. Germline V CDR1 and CDR2: SGHKS, YYEKEE (reference sequence). V lost 2 bases and J lost 5, with 10 bases in between. CDR3 length: 13 residues. Written as DNA, the CDR3 is TGTGCCAGCAGCTTCGGCGGGGTTACTGAAGCTTTCTTT. Translation gives CASSFGGVTEAFF.

The V call is TRBV10-2, the J call TRBJ2-6; 8 positions match TRBD1. The V gene's germline CDR1 is WSHSY and CDR2 SAAADI. The CDR3 is 20 amino acids. The junction had 16 bases not matched to a gene; V was cut back by 6 bases and J by 0 bases. The CDR3 coding sequence is TGCGCCAGCAGGGGGCCTATTCGGACAGGGAATCCCTCTGGGGCCAACGTCCTGACTTTC. Translating gives CASRGPIRTGNPSGANVLTF.

The chain is built from TRBV7-6 and TRBJ1-2, with TRBD1 matching 9 bases. Germline trimming cut 2 bases from V and 6 bases from J; bases unmatched to any gene: 19. Germline loops: CDR1 SGHVS, CDR2 FNYEAQ. CDR3 length equals 19 residues. CDR3 sequence: CASSLWIEGQGNGGDGYTF. The CDR3 nucleotides are TGTGCCAGCAGCTTATGGATCGAGGGACAGGGCAATGGGGGGGATGGCTACACCTTC.

This clone was seen more than once but under ten times. V and J are TRBV15 and TRBJ2-3, with TRBD1 identical over 9 bases. V dropped 4 bases and J dropped 5; count of bases not matched to a gene: 10. Germline-derived CDR1 and CDR2 are LNHNV and YYDKDF (reference sequence). The CDR3 sequence is 16 residues long. The CDR3 nucleotides read TGTGCCACCAGCACTACCACAGGGGGCAGATTAGATACGCAGTATTTT. Translation gives CATSTTTGGRLDTQYF.

The rearrangement uses TRBV7-2 and TRBJ2-7, with D tentatively TRBD1 (6 bases). Germline-derived CDR1 and CDR2 are SGHTA and FQGNSA. CDR3 length: 13 residues. V was clipped by 3 bases and J by 5 bases, with 11 bases between them. Here the CDR3 DNA reads TGTGCCAGCAGCTTCTTCCAGGGGAACGAGCAGTACTTC. The encoded protein is CASSFFQGNEQYF.

The rearrangement joins TRBV6-4 to TRBJ1-2; D uncertain. Trimming pared 6 bases from V and 3 bases from J, leaving 29 bases between. Per the germline V gene, CDR1 is MRHNA and CDR2 is SNTAGT. The CDR3 is 19 amino acids. The CDR3 DNA sequence: TGTGCCAGCAGCCGGACGTTTACCAGGAGTATAGCGGCTGACTATGGCTACACCTTC. Translating gives CASSRTFTRSIAADYGYTF.

This clone was observed a handful of times. CDR3 in amino acids: CASSQDSASYEQYF. The CDR3 coding sequence is TGTGCCAGCAGCCAAGATTCCGCCAGCTACGAGCAGTACTTC. J is TRBJ2-7 and V is TRBV4-2; D gene unclear. Germline V gives CDR1 LGHNA, CDR2 YNFKEQ. V dropped 0 bases and J dropped 3 bases, with 9 bases sitting between them. This CDR3 contains 14 residues.

The chain is built from TRBV6-6 and TRBJ2-3, with a tentative D call TRBD1 (5 bases). Germline V gene lookup returns CDR1 MNHNY and CDR2 SVGAGI (reference sequence). This CDR3 is built from 14 residues. V was trimmed by 10 bases and J by 0 bases, leaving 14 bases between them. The CDR3 sequence is CATQGPYSTDTQYF. For the CDR3, the DNA is TGTGCCACGCAGGGTCCTTATAGCACAGATACGCAGTATTTT.

The chain employs TRBV14 and TRBJ1-1, with D uncertain. Per the germline V gene, CDR1 is SGHDN and CDR2 is FVKESK. The CDR3 extends over 20 amino acids. V gave up 5 bases and J gave up 3 bases, with 31 bases separating them. The CDR3 is CASSRFLGRGNARRDTEAFF. The CDR3 DNA reads as TGTGCCAGCAGCAGGTTTTTAGGGCGAGGGAACGCCCGGAGAGACACTGAAGCTTTCTTT. Supplemented by reference TRBV14 and TRBJ1-1, the full variable domain reads EAGVTQFPSHSVIEKGQTVTLRCDPISGHDNLYWYRRVMGKEIKFLLHFVKESKQDESGMPNNRFLAERTGGTYSTLKVQPAELEDSGVYFCASSRFLGRGNARRDTEAFFGQGTRLTVV.

This clone has just a few counts. V usage is TRBV19 and J usage is TRBJ1-5; the match to TRBD1 covers 12 bases. Germline-derived CDR1 and CDR2 are LNHDA and SQIVND (reference sequence). The V gene end was trimmed by 5 bases and the J gene end by 7 bases; junction bases not matched to a gene: 6. This CDR3 has 15 residues. CDR3 bases: TGTGCCAGTAGTGTGGGACAGGGGGCAAGGCAGCCCCAGCATTTT. It specifies CASSVGQGARQPQHF.

The V gene is TRBV7-2, the J gene TRBJ2-3; TRBD2 is a possible D gene (5 bases). Germline V gene sequence: CDR1 SGHTA, CDR2 FQGNSA. The V end was cut by 1 base, the J end by 4 bases, with 12 bases between. The CDR3 consists of 15 residues. This chain's CDR3 is CASSLDPQRPDTQYF. The DNA of the CDR3 is TGTGCCAGCAGCTTAGATCCCCAGCGGCCAGATACGCAGTATTTT.

The count of this clone is one. The chain recombines TRBV28 with TRBJ2-7; D perhaps matches TRBD1 (8 bases). The ends were cut back, 4 bases at V and 0 bases at J, with 25 bases in the middle. Per germline, CDR1 MDHEN and CDR2 SYDVKM. CDR3 size: 19 residues. The CDR3 region is CASSSRGGQVLSLSYEQYF. The CDR3 nucleotides read TGTGCCAGCAGTTCCCGCGGGGGACAGGTCCTCTCCCTCTCCTACGAGCAGTACTTC. Filled out from reference TRBV28 and TRBJ2-7, the complete variable domain reads DVKVTQSSRYLVKRTGEKVFLECVQDMDHENMFWYRQDPGLGLRLIYFSYDVKMKEKGDIPEGYSVSREKKERFSLILESASTNQTSMYLCASSSRGGQVLSLSYEQYFGPGTRLTVT.

The gene calls are TRBV15 and TRBJ2-7; 10 bases agree with TRBD1. CDR3 size: 15 residues. Looked up from germline, CDR1 is LNHNV and CDR2 is YYDKDF (reference sequence). Losses at the gene ends were 5 bases for V and 5 bases for J; bases not matched to a gene: 9. The chain's CDR3 is CATSLPGQGRNEQYF. The CDR3 DNA sequence: TGTGCCACCAGCCTACCGGGACAGGGGAGGAACGAGCAGTACTTC.

The chain employs TRBV7-9 and TRBJ2-7, with a possible D match to TRBD1 (7 bases). CDR3 length: 13 amino acids. Germline values: CDR1 SEHNR, CDR2 FQNEAQ (reference sequence). Trimming removed 7 bases from V and 2 bases from J, with 12 bases in between. CDR3 bases: TGTGCCAGCAACACAGGGGAGGCCTACGAGCAGTACTTC. Its protein is CASNTGEAYEQYF.

The rearrangement links TRBV19 to TRBJ2-7; 12 bases line up with TRBD1. J lost 6 bases, V lost 6 bases, and 3 bases had no gene match. CDR3 length equals 13 residues. Germline V gives CDR1 LNHDA, CDR2 SQIVND (reference sequence). CDR3 amino acids: CASRGTGGSEQYF. Here the CDR3 DNA reads TGTGCCAGTAGGGGGACAGGGGGCTCCGAGCAGTACTTC.

The CDR3 nucleotides are TGTGCCAGCAGCTTAGTCGGTAGCGAAGCTTTCTTT. This codes for CASSLVGSEAFF. This sequence joins TRBV7-2 and TRBJ1-1, with unresolved D. Germline values: CDR1 SGHTA, CDR2 FQGNSA. V was shortened by 1 base and J by 8 bases, with 8 bases between the two germline ends. The CDR3 spans 12 residues.